This section outlines one T cell receptor (beta chain) sequence together with its context. This sample is drawn from a study of cytomegalovirus exposure and HLA in healthy donors. Primers for the PCR totalled 60 Vbeta and 13 Jbeta. Sequencing used immunoSEQ multiplex PCR; TCRdb keeps in-frame clones, though not all of them. In the table there are some 95,000 clones, around 84% of which are singletons. The CDR3 loop spans 19 amino acids. This clonotype originated in a woman in her forties in good health and CMV-seropositive. The chain recombines TRBV21-1 with TRBJ2-6; TRBD1 was called by the table and not checked on the DNA. TRBV21-1 is termed a pseudogene. Sequenced sample: PBMCs. DNA for the CDR3: TGTGCCAGCAGCAAAGCTAGGGACAGGGGGCCCACTGGGGCCAACGTCCTGACTTTC. Its translation is CASSKARDRGPTGANVLTF.